Presented here are 23 T cell receptor beta chains from one specimen sequenced in a study of T cell repertoires in ileal Crohn's disease. The repertoire was sequenced with immunoSEQ multiplex PCR; TCRdb's copy has only in-frame clones and lacks some. Counted here are approximately 7,000 clones, around 74% occurring once; the ten biggest clones make up approximately 8.2%. This sample's time point: proximal margin of the surgical specimen (macroscopically non-inflamed). The material sequenced was ileal tissue. Receptors were obtained from an adult with Crohn's disease.

The J gene is TRBJ2-7, the V gene TRBV27; tentatively, D is TRBD1 or TRBD2 (5 bases each). In germline, CDR1 is MNHEY, CDR2 SMNVEV (reference sequence). This CDR3 has 12 residues. V gave up 6 bases and J gave up 3 bases, with 9 bases separating them. This CDR3 reads CASRGRYYEQYF. In DNA form, the CDR3 reads TGTGCCAGCAGGGGACGGTACTACGAGCAGTACTTC.

The chain joins TRBV10-3 to TRBJ2-7; a possible D gene is TRBD1 (6 bases). The germline CDR1 and CDR2 sequences are ENHRY and SYGVKD. Trimming removed 6 bases from V and 6 bases from J, with 18 bases in between. The CDR3 is 14 residues long. For the CDR3, the DNA is TGTGCCATCAGCACAAACAGGGCGTCTCGCGAGCAGTACTTC. Amino acids: CAISTNRASREQYF.

The rearrangement links TRBV7-8 to TRBJ1-2; 7 positions match TRBD1. The CDR3 runs to 13 residues. Germline trimming cut 5 bases from V and 8 bases from J; bases unmatched to any gene: 8. Germline CDR1 is SGHVS and CDR2 is FQNEAQ. The CDR3 region has the DNA TGTGCCAGCAGCCTAGGGGGCGCGGGAGGCTACACCTTC. It specifies CASSLGGAGGYTF.

The V call is TRBV10-3, the J call TRBJ2-7, with D tentatively TRBD1 or TRBD2 (5 bases each). This CDR3 comprises 16 residues. Trimming pared 6 bases from V and 0 bases from J, leaving 18 bases between. Germline V gene sequence: CDR1 ENHRY, CDR2 SYGVKD. DNA of the CDR3: TGTGCCATCAGCGGGACGCTCTCTCCTAGCTCCTACGAGCAGTACTTC. Encoded protein: CAISGTLSPSSYEQYF.

Sample share makes this clone large. The chain couples TRBV19 to TRBJ2-7, with TRBD1 matching 8 bases. The CDR3 covers 14 residues. In germline, CDR1 is LNHDA, CDR2 SQIVND (reference sequence). V lost 3 bases, J lost 9 bases, and 10 bases stayed unmatched. The CDR3 DNA reads as TGTGCCAGTAGTATGAGGACAGGGCTCCTCGGGCAGTACTTC. Translated, it gives CASSMRTGLLGQYF. The full variable domain, completed using reference TRBV19 and TRBJ2-7, is DGGITQSPKYLFRKEGQNVTLSCEQNLNHDAMYWYRQDPGQGLRLIYYSQIVNDFQKGDIAEGYSVSREKKESFPLTVTSAQKNPTAFYLCASSMRTGLLGQYFGPGTRLTVT.

This clone was detected only a few times. The chain couples TRBV27 to TRBJ2-5; no clear D. The CDR3 runs to 16 residues. The germline V gene has CDR1 MNHEY and CDR2 SMNVEV (reference sequence). Trimming stripped 5 bases from V and 2 bases from J, with 18 bases between. The CDR3 DNA follows: TGTGCCAGCAGTCCCTCTACCCTCGGGCATCAAGAGACCCAGTACTTC. This codes for CASSPSTLGHQETQYF.

The sample holds one count of this clone. The genes are TRBV9 and TRBJ1-2; D call uncertain. V lost 0 bases to trimming and J lost 0 bases, with 9 bases between them. Germline CDR1 reads SGDLS; CDR2 reads YYNGEE. This CDR3 contains 15 residues. CDR3 region: CASSVGRSPNYGYTF. DNA for the CDR3: TGTGCCAGCAGCGTAGGTCGCAGCCCTAACTATGGCTACACCTTC.

The V call is TRBV21-1, the J call TRBJ1-4. TRBV21-1 is classified as a pseudogene. This CDR3 spans 11 amino acids. CDR3 in amino acids: CASSKRRRAVF. For the CDR3, the DNA is TGTGCCAGCAGCAAAAGGAGGCGTGCGGTCTTT.

This rearrangement joins TRBV5-5 to TRBJ1-1; TRBD1 matches at 9 bases. CDR1 is SGHKS and CDR2 is YYEKEE in the germline V gene (reference sequence). The CDR3 covers 14 residues. The trim removed 4 bases at V and 3 bases at J, leaving 4 bases unmatched. The CDR3 coding sequence is TGTGCCAGCAGCCGAAGGACAGGGGACACTGAAGCTTTCTTT. It translates to CASSRRTGDTEAFF.

This clone showed up just once. The gene calls are TRBV7-2 and TRBJ2-1; D gene ambiguous. Trimming removed 5 bases at V and 8 bases at J, with 13 bases between. Germline V gives CDR1 SGHTA, CDR2 FQGNSA. CDR3 size: 13 residues. DNA for the CDR3: TGTGCCAGCAGCCCCGACCGTAGACATGAGCAGTTCTTC. It specifies CASSPDRRHEQFF.

The rearrangement uses TRBV7-6 and TRBJ2-3; perhaps TRBD2 as D (5 bases). CDR3 size: 14 residues. V gave up 0 bases and J gave up 6 bases, with 10 bases separating them. Germline V gene data show CDR1 as SGHVS and CDR2 as FNYEAQ. The DNA of the CDR3 is TGTGCCAGCAGCTTAGCGGGAGATGCGGATACGCAGTATTTT. Its translation is CASSLAGDADTQYF.

The rearrangement joins TRBV28 to TRBJ2-2, with a weak D call TRBD1 (7 bases). The CDR3 consists of 14 residues. Trimming pared 8 bases from V and 1 base from J, leaving 11 bases between. Germline V gene data show CDR1 as MDHEN and CDR2 as SYDVKM. In nucleotides, the CDR3 is TGTGCCAGCGGGAGGACAGGGAACACCGGGGAGCTGTTTTTT. It encodes CASGRTGNTGELFF.

This sequence joins TRBV6-5 and TRBJ2-1; 10 bases agree with TRBD2. The V segment lost 5 bases and the J segment 7 bases; nucleotides outside the gene matches: 8. The CDR3 has 15 residues. Germline CDR1 and CDR2: MNHEY and SVGAGI. The DNA for the CDR3 is TGTGCCAGCAGTCAGCGGGAGGGCCAAACGAATGAGCAGTTCTTC. This codes for CASSQREGQTNEQFF.

The V gene is TRBV19, the J gene TRBJ2-3; D is undetermined. CDR1 and CDR2 (germline): LNHDA, SQIVND (reference sequence). This CDR3 is built from 13 residues. V lost 3 bases and J lost 6, with 10 bases in between. This chain's CDR3 is CASSIQLTDTQYF. The CDR3 DNA sequence: TGTGCCAGTAGTATCCAACTAACCGATACGCAGTATTTT.

The chain is built from TRBV29-1 and TRBJ2-1, with TRBD2 matching over 11 bases. The CDR3 covers 13 residues. The ends lost 4 bases at V and 9 bases at J; junction bases unmatched: 5. Germline V lookup: CDR1 SQVTM, CDR2 ANQGSEA. CDR3 DNA sequence: TGCAGCGTTGTAGCGGGAGGGCCGGTTGAGCAGTTCTTC. Protein sequence: CSVVAGGPVEQFF.

This chain's CDR3 is CASSLTAGGSYNEQFF. DNA of the CDR3: TGTGCCAGCAGCCTTACCGCAGGAGGTTCCTACAATGAGCAGTTCTTC. V gene TRBV7-9 combines with J gene TRBJ2-1, with D maybe TRBD2 (5 bases). CDR1 and CDR2 (germline): SEHNR, FQNEAQ (reference sequence). V was pared by 5 bases and J by 1 base, with 15 bases between. The CDR3 has 16 amino acids.

There are a few counts of this clone. The chain couples TRBV6-5 to TRBJ2-7; the D is unclear. This CDR3 is built from 13 residues. Trimming cost V 2 bases and J 7 bases, with 12 bases left between them. Per germline, CDR1 MNHEY and CDR2 SVGAGI. CDR3 sequence reads: CASSYERASEQYF. CDR3 in DNA: TGTGCCAGCAGTTACGAAAGGGCTTCGGAGCAGTACTTC.

The chain's CDR3 is CASSRQDGYTF. The DNA of the CDR3 is TGTGCCAGCAGTCGACAGGATGGCTACACCTTC. The V gene is TRBV5-4, the J gene TRBJ1-2; a possible D gene is TRBD1 (6 bases). This CDR3 has 11 residues. Trimming stripped 5 bases from V and 6 bases from J, with 8 bases between. Germline V lookup: CDR1 SGHNT, CDR2 YYREEE (reference sequence).

This clone was seen a handful of times. The chain carries TRBV6-5 and TRBJ2-7; a possible D gene is TRBD2 (6 bases). Germline V gene sequence: CDR1 MNHEY, CDR2 SVGAGI. Trimming stripped 6 bases from V and 2 bases from J, with 17 bases between. The CDR3 covers 15 residues. The DNA of the CDR3 is TGTGCCAGCAGAATTTCTGGGGACTCCACCTACGAGCAGTACTTC. Amino acid sequence: CASRISGDSTYEQYF.

This chain uses TRBV27 with TRBJ2-1, with 8 bases matching TRBD2. Germline V lookup: CDR1 MNHEY, CDR2 SMNVEV (reference sequence). V trimming: 10 bases; J trimming: 6 bases; junction bases outside the gene matches: 11. The CDR3 spans 14 residues. The CDR3 protein is CATSGLGKSNEQFF. CDR3 nucleotide sequence: TGTGCCACCTCGGGACTAGGAAAAAGCAATGAGCAGTTCTTC.

J is TRBJ2-7 and V is TRBV28, with D unresolved. Trimming left V 6 bases short and J 2 bases short, with 11 bases between. The CDR3 covers 13 residues. Germline lookup yields CDR1 MDHEN and CDR2 SYDVKM. Here the CDR3 reads CASSPDWTYEQYF. CDR3 DNA sequence: TGTGCCAGCAGCCCTGACTGGACCTACGAGCAGTACTTC.

This chain links TRBV10-3 with TRBJ2-3, with D possibly being TRBD1 (6 bases). From germline, CDR1 is ENHRY and CDR2 SYGVKD. This CDR3 has 15 amino acids. V was shortened by 0 bases and J by 1 base, with 8 bases between the two germline ends. The CDR3 DNA follows: TGTGCCATCAGTGAGTCTGAGGGGGGCACAGATACGCAGTATTTT. Amino acids: CAISESEGGTDTQYF.

The genes are TRBV28 and TRBJ1-5; 7 nucleotides agree with TRBD1. Germline values: CDR1 MDHEN, CDR2 SYDVKM. V was clipped by 10 bases and J by 7 bases; unmatched bases: 10. This CDR3 has 13 amino acids. The CDR3 nucleotides are TGTGCCATCCAACGACAGGGTGAGCAGCCCCAGCATTTT. It specifies CAIQRQGEQPQHF.